A single sample is the source of the 17 T cell receptor beta chains below, sequenced in a study of blood T cell repertoires in COVID-19. Clones were sequenced by immunoSEQ multiplex PCR, and TCRdb holds only the in-frame ones, with some missing. The repertoire includes fewer than 250,000 clones, around 90% of them detected once, and roughly 0.79% sits in the top ten. Sequenced: peripheral blood. The receptors come from a man under 40 with COVID-19, enrolled during active disease.

V usage is TRBV18 and J usage is TRBJ2-7; D remains ambiguous. Germline loops: CDR1 KGHSH, CDR2 LQKENI. CDR3 length: 14 amino acids. Trimming removed 3 bases from V and 2 bases from J, with 11 bases in between. For the CDR3, the DNA is TGTGCCAGCTCACCTTTCCAGGAAACCTACGAGCAGTACTTC. Protein: CASSPFQETYEQYF.

This clone was counted once. The CDR3 region has the DNA TGTGCCAGCAGCGTCGCCGGGTTGAATGAGCAGTTCTTC. Translated: CASSVAGLNEQFF. The V and J genes are TRBV9 and TRBJ2-1; D gene uncertain. This CDR3 contains 13 residues. The germline V gene encodes CDR1 SGDLS and CDR2 YYNGEE. Trimming stripped 2 bases from V and 7 bases from J, with 10 bases between.

The rearrangement links TRBV6-6 to TRBJ2-7; no clear D. The CDR3 has 15 amino acids. Germline CDR1 and CDR2: MNHNY and SVGAGI (reference sequence). V was shortened by 0 bases and J by 2 bases, with 11 bases between the two germline ends. In DNA form, the CDR3 reads TGTGCCAGCAGTTACTCGTCGCAAAGAGCCTACGAGCAGTACTTC. Its translation is CASSYSSQRAYEQYF.

The chain combines TRBV30 with TRBJ1-2, with D perhaps TRBD1 (5 bases). Between the trimmed V and J ends, which lost 3 bases and 4 bases, there was a span of 12 bases. Germline loops: CDR1 GTSNPN, CDR2 SVGIG (reference sequence). The CDR3 totals 13 residues. CDR3 coding DNA: TGTGCCTGGAGCCTGGGGGGGGTCTATGGCTACACCTTC. Encoded protein: CAWSLGGVYGYTF.

The gene calls are TRBV11-3 and TRBJ2-2; D call uncertain. The germline V gene encodes CDR1 SGHNT and CDR2 YENEEA. V lost 3 bases, J lost 0 bases, and 5 bases lay in between. The CDR3 consists of 14 residues. The CDR3 is CASSLWPNTGELFF. In DNA form, the CDR3 reads TGTGCCAGCAGCTTGTGGCCGAACACCGGGGAGCTGTTTTTT.

This clone has a count of ten or more. This sequence joins TRBV10-3 and TRBJ2-1; D perhaps matches TRBD1 (6 bases). Germline CDR1 reads ENHRY; CDR2 reads SYGVKD. V lost 8 bases to trimming and J lost 12 bases, with 20 bases between them. There are 13 residues in the CDR3. In DNA, the CDR3 is TGTGCCATCCAGGGACACGAGGGGACGCTGCAGTTCTTC. Translating it yields CAIQGHEGTLQFF.

This chain joins TRBV5-1 and TRBJ2-1; a weak D match, TRBD1 (6 bases). Trimming took 7 bases from V and 6 from J, leaving 11 bases between them. The CDR3 has 12 amino acids. The germline V gene has CDR1 SGHRS and CDR2 YFSETQ. The CDR3 loop reads CASRQVGNEQFF. For the CDR3, the DNA is TGCGCCAGCCGACAGGTTGGCAATGAGCAGTTCTTC.

The chain couples TRBV6-5 to TRBJ1-1; no firm D call. The CDR3 length is 15 residues. CDR1 and CDR2 from the germline V gene are MNHEY and SVGAGI. V was shortened by 7 bases and J by 6 bases, with 21 bases between the two germline ends. The CDR3 coding sequence is TGTGCCAGCACTCAACGCGAGACGGTGGGCTCTGAAGCTTTCTTT. Amino acids: CASTQRETVGSEAFF.

This clone was counted between two and nine times. Written as DNA, the CDR3 is TGTGCCACCAGCAGGACTAGGGGGCGGTCTGGAAACACCATATATTTT. Its translation is CATSRTRGRSGNTIYF. The chain couples TRBV15 to TRBJ1-3; 7 nucleotides match TRBD1. This CDR3 has 16 amino acids. From germline, CDR1 is LNHNV and CDR2 YYDKDF (reference sequence). The V gene end was trimmed by 3 bases and the J gene end by 1 base; junction bases not matched to a gene: 6.

This clone was picked up a small number of times. The chain links TRBV5-1 to TRBJ1-1, with D possibly being TRBD1 (6 bases). In germline, CDR1 is SGHRS, CDR2 YFSETQ. The CDR3 contains 17 residues. V was shortened by 4 bases and J by 1 base, with 20 bases between the two germline ends. CDR3 sequence (DNA): TGCGCCAGCAGCGGACCAGGGGCGGTTAGTGGGAACACTGAAGCTTTCTTT. It codes for CASSGPGAVSGNTEAFF.

J is TRBJ1-2 and V is TRBV20-1; unclear D gene. This CDR3 comprises 9 residues. With 6 bases removed from V and 8 bases from J, the gap between germline ends came to 7 bases. Germline V gives CDR1 DFQATT, CDR2 SNEGSKA (reference sequence). CDR3 sequence: CSAPAGYTF. The CDR3 DNA reads TGCAGTGCCCCCGCGGGCTACACCTTC.

This chain joins TRBV30 and TRBJ2-1; 7 nucleotides align to TRBD2. CDR3 length equals 15 residues. Unmatched junction bases numbered 4, after V lost 0 bases and J lost 2 bases. Germline lookup yields CDR1 GTSNPN and CDR2 SVGIG (reference sequence). CDR3 region: CAWSVRGVAYNEQFF. In DNA, the CDR3 is TGTGCCTGGAGTGTACGGGGGGTGGCCTACAATGAGCAGTTCTTC.

The gene calls are TRBV11-2 and TRBJ1-5, with 7 bases identical to TRBD1. Germline V gene sequence: CDR1 SGHAT, CDR2 FQNNGV. Trimming removed 5 bases from V and 0 bases from J; junction bases left unmatched: 13. The CDR3 length is 18 residues. The CDR3 sequence is CASSLGDSGIYSNQPQHF. CDR3 in DNA: TGTGCCAGCAGCCTCGGGGACAGCGGAATTTATAGCAATCAGCCCCAGCATTTT.

The V gene is TRBV7-9, the J gene TRBJ1-6, with a tentative D call TRBD1 (6 bases). The CDR3 loop spans 12 amino acids. Germline V CDR1 and CDR2: SEHNR, FQNEAQ (reference sequence). With 3 bases removed from V and 12 bases from J, the gap between germline ends came to 9 bases. The CDR3 DNA reads as TGTGCCAGCAGCTTCGGACAGAGACCCCTCCACTTT. Encoded protein: CASSFGQRPLHF.

V usage is TRBV30 and J usage is TRBJ1-2; a possible D gene is TRBD1 (5 bases). The CDR3 sequence is 13 residues long. CDR1 is GTSNPN, CDR2 SVGIG, per germline (reference sequence). V was trimmed by 5 bases and J by 4 bases, leaving 14 bases between them. CDR3 DNA: TGTGCCTGGTCCGCGGGACGGATCTATGGCTACACCTTC. This sequence encodes CAWSAGRIYGYTF. Filled out from reference TRBV30 and TRBJ1-2, the complete variable domain reads SQTIHQWPATLVQPVGSPLSLECTVEGTSNPNLYWYRQAAGRGLQLLFYSVGIGQISSEVPQNLSASRPQDRQFILSSKKLLLSDSGFYLCAWSAGRIYGYTFGSGTRLTVV.

The chain recombines TRBV30 with TRBJ1-4; TRBD1 is a possible D gene (6 bases). Germline assignment: CDR1 GTSNPN and CDR2 SVGIG (reference sequence). The ends were cut back, 0 bases at V and 1 base at J, with 6 bases in the middle. The CDR3 is 14 residues long. The CDR3 bases are TGTGCCTGGAGTGTACAGGGAACTAATGAAAAACTGTTTTTT. Encoded protein: CAWSVQGTNEKLFF. Based on the CDR3 plus reference TRBV30 and TRBJ1-4, the full variable domain is SQTIHQWPATLVQPVGSPLSLECTVEGTSNPNLYWYRQAAGRGLQLLFYSVGIGQISSEVPQNLSASRPQDRQFILSSKKLLLSDSGFYLCAWSVQGTNEKLFFGSGTQLSVL.

V is TRBV30 and J is TRBJ1-3; weak D call: TRBD1 (5 bases). The CDR3 runs to 15 residues. The germline V gene encodes CDR1 GTSNPN and CDR2 SVGIG (reference sequence). The germline V and J ends were trimmed by 2 bases and 0 bases, with 11 bases remaining between them. The CDR3 DNA is TGTGCCTGGAGTAAAGGGGCCAGCTCTGGAAACACCATATATTTT. Its translation: CAWSKGASSGNTIYF. The variable domain in full, completed from reference TRBV30 and TRBJ1-3, reads SQTIHQWPATLVQPVGSPLSLECTVEGTSNPNLYWYRQAAGRGLQLLFYSVGIGQISSEVPQNLSASRPQDRQFILSSKKLLLSDSGFYLCAWSKGASSGNTIYFGEGSWLTVV.